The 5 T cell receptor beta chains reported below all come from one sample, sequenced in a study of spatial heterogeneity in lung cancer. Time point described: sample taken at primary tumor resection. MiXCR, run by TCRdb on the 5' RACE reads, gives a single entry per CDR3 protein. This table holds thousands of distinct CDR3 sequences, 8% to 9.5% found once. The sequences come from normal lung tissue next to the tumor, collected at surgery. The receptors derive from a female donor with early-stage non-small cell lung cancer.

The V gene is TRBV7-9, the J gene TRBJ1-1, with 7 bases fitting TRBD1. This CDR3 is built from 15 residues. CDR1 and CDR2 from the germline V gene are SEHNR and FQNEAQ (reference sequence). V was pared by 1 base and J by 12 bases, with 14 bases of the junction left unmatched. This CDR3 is CASSLEGSAKTGTFF. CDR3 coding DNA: TGTGCCAGCAGCTTAGAGGGTTCCGCCAAGACAGGGACTTTCTTT.

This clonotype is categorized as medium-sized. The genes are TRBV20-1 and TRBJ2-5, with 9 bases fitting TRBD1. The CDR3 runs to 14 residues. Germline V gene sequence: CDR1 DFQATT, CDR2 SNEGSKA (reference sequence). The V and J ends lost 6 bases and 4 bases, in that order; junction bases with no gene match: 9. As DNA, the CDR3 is TGCAGTGCAAAAAAGACAGGGGGGTTAGAGACCCAGTACTTC. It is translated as CSAKKTGGLETQYF.

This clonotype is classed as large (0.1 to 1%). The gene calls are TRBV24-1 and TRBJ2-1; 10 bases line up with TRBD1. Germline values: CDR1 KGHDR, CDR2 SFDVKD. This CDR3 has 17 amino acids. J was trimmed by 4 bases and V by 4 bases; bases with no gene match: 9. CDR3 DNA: TGTGCCACCAGTGACGAACCGGGACAGGGGTATTACAATGAGCAGTTCTTC. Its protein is CATSDEPGQGYYNEQFF.

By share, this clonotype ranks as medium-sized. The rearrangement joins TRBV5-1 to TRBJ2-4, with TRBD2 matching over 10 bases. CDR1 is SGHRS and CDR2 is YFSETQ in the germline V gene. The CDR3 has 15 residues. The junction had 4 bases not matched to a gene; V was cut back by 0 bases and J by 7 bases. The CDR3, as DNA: TGCGCCAGCAGCTTGGAGGGACTAGCGCCTAACATTCAGTACTTC. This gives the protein CASSLEGLAPNIQYF. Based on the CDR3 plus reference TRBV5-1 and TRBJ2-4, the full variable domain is KAGVTQTPRYLIKTRGQQVTLSCSPISGHRSVSWYQQTPGQGLQFLFEYFSETQRNKGNFPGRFSGRQFSNSRSEMNVSTLELGDSALYLCASSLEGLAPNIQYFGAGTRLSVL.

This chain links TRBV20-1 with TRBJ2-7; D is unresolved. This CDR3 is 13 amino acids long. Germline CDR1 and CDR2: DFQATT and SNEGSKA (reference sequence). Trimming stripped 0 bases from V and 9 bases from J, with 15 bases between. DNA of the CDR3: TGCAGTGCTAGAGAACCGGGCCCCCAGGCGCAGTACTTC. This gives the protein CSAREPGPQAQYF.